This T cell receptor beta chain came from a study of PD-L1 blockade in urothelial cancer. Study summary: About 90% of the 29 patients were males with bladder-origin urothelial cancer. Researchers looked at the blood 3 weeks (second dose) and 6 weeks after treatment began.

Looked up from germline, CDR1 is SNHLY and CDR2 is FYNNEI. V lost 5 bases to trimming and J lost 4 bases, with 17 bases between them. The CDR3 consists of 15 residues. Regarding time point: pretreatment peripheral blood. The study enrolled patients with locally advanced or metastatic urothelial carcinoma. Between 1 and 8 samples per patient were obtained, pretreatment and on-treatment. Profiled with immunoSEQ multiplex PCR; TCRdb holds only in-frame clones, not every one. The sample consists of fewer than 85,000 clones, over 80% of them appearing once. This receptor was obtained from a woman aged 65 to 85 with urothelial cancer. Sample: PBMCs, taken around atezolizumab (anti-PD-L1) treatment. V is TRBV2 and J is TRBJ1-1; a possible D gene is TRBD1 (5 bases). The CDR3 DNA is TGTGCCAGCAGTATAATCCAGGGATCTTTCACTGAAGCTTTCTTT. It codes for CASSIIQGSFTEAFF.